One sample yielded the 11 T cell receptor beta chains listed below, sequenced in a study of CD8+CD57+ T cells in acquired aplastic anemia. Researchers used genomic DNA as the template to profile TCR beta VDJ and CDR3. TCRdb analysed the reads with MiXCR anew, one entry per CDR3 protein. The sample has fewer than 200,000 distinct CDR3 sequences; 48% are singletons. An expansion of CD8+CD57+ cells by flow cytometry had been shown in patients chosen for sequencing. The sample consisted of sorted CD4+, CD8+, or CD8+CD57+ T cells (not recorded which) from PBMCs. All receptors come from a human donor with aplastic anemia.

This clonotype was seen more than once but under ten times. This chain joins TRBV27 and TRBJ1-3; D remains ambiguous. CDR1 and CDR2 (germline): MNHEY, SMNVEV (reference sequence). The V and J ends lost 3 bases and 4 bases respectively, with 7 bases between them. The CDR3 is 13 amino acids. This CDR3 reads CASSFQRGNTIYF. As DNA, the CDR3 is TGTGCCAGCAGTTTCCAGAGAGGAAACACCATATATTTT.

Only a few counts were recorded for this clonotype. The chain joins TRBV25-1 to TRBJ1-6; 7 bases map to TRBD1. Germline values: CDR1 MGHDK, CDR2 SYGVNS. Trimming took 6 bases from V and 7 from J; bases not matched to a gene: 6. The CDR3 is 14 amino acids. As DNA, the CDR3 is TGTGCCAGCAGCCAACAGGGGAACAATTCACCCCTCCACTTT. It specifies CASSQQGNNSPLHF.

The chain links TRBV2 to TRBJ1-5, with D perhaps matching TRBD1 (5 bases). The CDR3 totals 16 residues. CDR1 and CDR2 (germline): SNHLY, FYNNEI. Trimming cost V 0 bases and J 5 bases, with 14 bases left between them. The CDR3 sequence: CASSEAGTIADQPQHF. The CDR3 coding sequence is TGTGCCAGCAGTGAAGCTGGGACTATAGCCGATCAGCCCCAGCATTTT.

The chain recombines TRBV29-1 with TRBJ2-7; 13 positions agree with TRBD2. The CDR3 is made up of 13 amino acids. From germline, CDR1 is SQVTM and CDR2 ANQGSEA. J lost 3 bases, V lost 6 bases, and 2 bases had no gene match. For the CDR3, the DNA is TGCAGCGTGAGGACTAGCGGGAGCTACGAGCAGTACTTC. Protein: CSVRTSGSYEQYF.

The chain carries TRBV10-3 and TRBJ2-5; D not resolved. CDR3 length: 10 residues. Trimming pared 10 bases from V and 5 bases from J, leaving 8 bases between. The V gene's germline CDR1 is ENHRY and CDR2 SYGVKD. This CDR3 is CASIPETQYF. CDR3 sequence (DNA): TGTGCCAGCATCCCCGAGACCCAGTACTTC.

This clonotype was observed many times. The genes are TRBV5-1 and TRBJ1-6, with D possibly matching TRBD1 (6 bases). This CDR3 spans 15 amino acids. The V gene lost 5 bases and the J gene lost 9 bases, with 18 bases spanning the gap. CDR1 is SGHRS, CDR2 YFSETQ, per germline. For the CDR3, the DNA is TGCGCCAGCAGTGTCGGGGGGCGAGTAGGTTCACCCCTCCACTTT. Amino acid sequence: CASSVGGRVGSPLHF.

The J gene is TRBJ2-7, the V gene TRBV2; maybe TRBD1 (6 bases). CDR3 length equals 14 residues. Trimming removed 4 bases from V and 6 bases from J, with 16 bases in between. Germline lookup yields CDR1 SNHLY and CDR2 FYNNEI. The chain's CDR3 is CASSVRTGTREQYF. The CDR3 DNA follows: TGTGCCAGCAGTGTACGAACAGGGACCCGCGAGCAGTACTTC. The variable domain in full, with the rest retrieved from reference TRBV2 and TRBJ2-7, is EPEVTQTPSHQVTQMGQEVILRCVPISNHLYFYWYRQILGQKVEFLVSFYNNEISEKSEIFDDQFSVERPDGSNFTLKIRSTKLEDSAMYFCASSVRTGTREQYFGPGTRLTVT.

The V gene is TRBV20-1, the J gene TRBJ2-7; D uncertain. Germline V gene lookup returns CDR1 DFQATT and CDR2 SNEGSKA (reference sequence). V dropped 0 bases and J dropped 0 bases, with 6 bases sitting between them. This CDR3 is built from 13 residues. In nucleotides, the CDR3 is TGCAGTGCTAGAGACTCCCCCTCCTACGAGCAGTACTTC. Its protein product is CSARDSPSYEQYF.

In the case of this clonotype: One end of the junction does not line up with germline, which may come from a read error. This chain uses TRBV15 with TRBJ2-1; the D is unclear. CDR1 is LNHNV and CDR2 is YYDKDF in the germline V gene (reference sequence). The CDR3 is 15 residues long. The chain's CDR3 is CATSSEMSSYNEQLF. The CDR3 DNA sequence: TGTGCCACCAGCAGCGAAATGAGCTCCTACAATGAGCAGCTCTTC.

This clonotype appeared a few times. This chain links TRBV15 with TRBJ1-3; D gene uncertain. CDR1 is LNHNV and CDR2 is YYDKDF in the germline V gene (reference sequence). The CDR3 has 13 amino acids. V was clipped by 0 bases and J by 8 bases, with 8 bases between them. The CDR3 is CATSRDPGDTIYF. The DNA for the CDR3 is TGTGCCACCAGCAGAGACCCCGGTGACACCATATATTTT.

This chain links TRBV19 with TRBJ2-3; TRBD2 aligns across 10 bases. The CDR3 runs 14 residues. Unmatched junction bases numbered 1, after V lost 3 bases and J lost 4 bases. Germline CDR1 LNHDA, CDR2 SQIVND (reference sequence). CDR3 coding DNA: TGTGCCAGTAGTATCAGCGGGGGGGCAGATACGCAGTATTTT. Translated, it gives CASSISGGADTQYF. Using reference TRBV19 and TRBJ2-3 for the parts outside the CDR3, the full variable domain is DGGITQSPKYLFRKEGQNVTLSCEQNLNHDAMYWYRQDPGQGLRLIYYSQIVNDFQKGDIAEGYSVSREKKESFPLTVTSAQKNPTAFYLCASSISGGADTQYFGPGTRLTVL.